One sample yielded the 24 T cell receptor beta chains listed below, sequenced in a study of long-term antiretroviral therapy in people with HIV. This was the immunoSEQ v3.0 assay at survey level. Assay: immunoSEQ multiplex PCR; the TCRdb copy retains only in-frame clones and omits some. The data contain 20,000 to 30,000 clones, around four fifths of them seen just once; the ten biggest clones take up roughly 5%. Sequencing was performed on unsorted PBMCs, taken 3 years after starting antiretroviral therapy. These receptors originate from a young man with HIV.

CDR3: CASSSSTGGYEQYV. The DNA of the CDR3 is TGTGCCAGCAGCTCCTCGACAGGGGGCTACGAGCAGTACGTC. The chain joins TRBV5-6 to TRBJ2-7, with 9 bases lining up with TRBD1. The V gene's germline CDR1 is SGHDT and CDR2 YYEEEE. The CDR3 consists of 14 residues. V trimming: 3 bases; J trimming: 3 bases; junction bases outside the gene matches: 4.

This clone was seen a few times. The V and J genes are TRBV6-5 and TRBJ2-7; D is perhaps TRBD1 or TRBD2 (6 bases each). This CDR3 is built from 14 residues. Germline assignment: CDR1 MNHEY and CDR2 SVGAGI. V lost 5 bases and J lost 2, with 13 bases in between. In DNA form, the CDR3 reads TGTGCCAGCAGTGATTTCGGGGGCCCCTACGAGCAGTACTTC. It codes for CASSDFGGPYEQYF.

A single count supports this clone. This chain connects TRBV27 to TRBJ2-7, with D perhaps matching TRBD2 (5 bases). The CDR3 contains 16 residues. Germline lookup yields CDR1 MNHEY and CDR2 SMNVEV (reference sequence). Trimming took 0 bases from V and 3 from J, leaving 15 bases between them. CDR3 DNA sequence: TGTGCCAGCAGTTTATCGATGGGAGTATGGGGCTACGAGCAGTACTTC. This encodes CASSLSMGVWGYEQYF.

This chain joins TRBV18 and TRBJ2-3; 12 bases match TRBD2. The length of the CDR3 is 17 residues. The ends lost 2 bases at V and 0 bases at J; junction bases unmatched: 3. Germline V gene data show CDR1 as KGHSH and CDR2 as LQKENI. The CDR3 bases are TGTGCCAGCTCACCAGGACTAGCGGGGACTAGCACAGATACGCAGTATTTT. This sequence encodes CASSPGLAGTSTDTQYF.

This chain joins TRBV9 and TRBJ1-4; no clear D. This CDR3 spans 15 amino acids. The germline V gene has CDR1 SGDLS and CDR2 YYNGEE. The ends were cut back, 0 bases at V and 4 bases at J, with 10 bases in the middle. The DNA for the CDR3 is TGTGCCAGCAGCGTAGGTGACGGCTTTAATGAAAAACTGTTTTTT. It codes for CASSVGDGFNEKLFF.

The V call is TRBV19, the J call TRBJ1-3; TRBD1 might be the D (5 bases). Germline V gene sequence: CDR1 LNHDA, CDR2 SQIVND (reference sequence). The CDR3 totals 16 residues. V lost 4 bases to trimming and J lost 0 bases, with 13 bases between them. The CDR3 DNA follows: TGTGCCAGTAGTAAGGGGAGACAGCGCTCTGGAAACACCATATATTTT. Residues: CASSKGRQRSGNTIYF.

The chain is built from TRBV5-1 and TRBJ1-3; maybe TRBD1 (5 bases). The CDR3 extends over 18 amino acids. V dropped 0 bases and J dropped 1 base, with 17 bases sitting between them. Germline CDR1 reads SGHRS; CDR2 reads YFSETQ. The CDR3, as DNA: TGCGCCAGCAGCTTGGGTCCTGCTGGGGCGGTTTCTGGAAACACCATATATTTT. This codes for CASSLGPAGAVSGNTIYF. Supplemented by reference TRBV5-1 and TRBJ1-3, the full variable domain reads KAGVTQTPRYLIKTRGQQVTLSCSPISGHRSVSWYQQTPGQGLQFLFEYFSETQRNKGNFPGRFSGRQFSNSRSEMNVSTLELGDSALYLCASSLGPAGAVSGNTIYFGEGSWLTVV.

The chain links TRBV5-1 to TRBJ1-1, with no clear D. V was cut by 2 bases and J by 1 base, with 24 bases left in between. The germline CDR1 and CDR2 sequences are SGHRS and YFSETQ. This CDR3 spans 19 amino acids. The CDR3 DNA reads TGCGCCAGCAGCTTCTTTACCTTCAGCAAAGAATCCTCGAACACTGAAGCTTTCTTT. It yields the protein CASSFFTFSKESSNTEAFF.

The chain combines TRBV6-1 with TRBJ2-5; the match to TRBD1 covers 12 bases. The CDR3 extends over 15 amino acids. The V gene end was trimmed by 7 bases and the J gene end by 6 bases; junction bases not matched to a gene: 9. Germline V CDR1 and CDR2: MNHNS, SASEGT. The DNA for the CDR3 is TGTGCCAGCAAGACGGGACAGGGGGCAGATCAGACCCAGTACTTC. Translation: CASKTGQGADQTQYF.

V and J are TRBV5-6 and TRBJ2-5; D not resolved. The CDR3 has 12 residues. CDR1 is SGHDT, CDR2 YYEEEE, per germline. Trimming left V 4 bases short and J 4 bases short, with 8 bases between. The CDR3 nucleotides read TGTGCCAGCAGCCCTAGGCGAGAGACCCAGTACTTC. Protein sequence: CASSPRRETQYF.

J is TRBJ2-1 and V is TRBV7-9; 11 bases map to TRBD2. This CDR3 has 15 amino acids. The V gene end was trimmed by 4 bases and the J gene end by 5 bases; junction bases not matched to a gene: 4. The germline V gene has CDR1 SEHNR and CDR2 FQNEAQ (reference sequence). The CDR3 nucleotides read TGTGCCAGCAGCTCGGGACTAGCGGTGAACAATGAGCAGTTCTTC. Its protein is CASSSGLAVNNEQFF.

The rearrangement links TRBV6-1 to TRBJ2-7; weak D call: TRBD2 (6 bases). V was cut by 3 bases and J by 4 bases, with 16 bases left in between. The CDR3 extends over 15 amino acids. CDR1 MNHNS and CDR2 SASEGT come from the germline V gene. CDR3 sequence: CASSEGGGAAYEQYV. CDR3 nucleotide sequence: TGTGCCAGCAGTGAGGGTGGAGGGGCAGCGTACGAGCAGTACGTC.

The chain carries TRBV28 and TRBJ2-7, with 7 bases fitting TRBD1. Germline V CDR1 and CDR2: MDHEN, SYDVKM. This CDR3 is built from 13 residues. V lost 5 bases to trimming and J lost 6 bases; unmatched junction nucleotides: 7. CDR3 loop: CASSEQGRGEQYV. The DNA for the CDR3 is TGTGCCAGCAGTGAACAGGGGCGAGGCGAGCAGTACGTC.

This clone has just a few counts. The J gene is TRBJ1-5, the V gene TRBV7-2; 7 bases line up with TRBD1. The germline V gene has CDR1 SGHTA and CDR2 FQGNSA. The V segment lost 1 base and the J segment 5 bases; nucleotides outside the gene matches: 5. This CDR3 is built from 15 residues. Here the CDR3 DNA reads TGTGCCAGCAGCTTAGAAGGGGGCAGGGATCAGCCCCAGCATTTT. Encoded protein: CASSLEGGRDQPQHF.

V is TRBV28 and J is TRBJ2-7; TRBD1 matches at 7 bases. After removal of 5 bases from V and 2 bases from J, the junction contained 9 bases not matched to a gene. The CDR3 is 15 amino acids. Germline V gene data show CDR1 as MDHEN and CDR2 as SYDVKM. The chain's CDR3 is CASSPTKDRTYEQYV. CDR3 sequence (DNA): TGTGCCAGCAGTCCCACAAAGGACAGGACCTACGAGCAGTACGTC.

The chain joins TRBV28 to TRBJ2-7, with 7 bases fitting TRBD1. The trim removed 6 bases at V and 6 bases at J, leaving 8 bases unmatched. The germline V gene encodes CDR1 MDHEN and CDR2 SYDVKM. The CDR3 sequence is 13 residues long. This CDR3 reads CASREMTGLEQYV. In nucleotides, the CDR3 is TGTGCCAGCAGGGAGATGACAGGGCTCGAGCAGTACGTC.

V gene TRBV10-2 combines with J gene TRBJ2-7; D not certain. Germline CDR1 WSHSY, CDR2 SAAADI. Trimming pared 1 base from V and 7 bases from J, leaving 11 bases between. The CDR3 consists of 13 residues. Here the CDR3 reads CASSELGFVEQYV. DNA of the CDR3: TGCGCCAGCAGTGAGTTGGGGTTCGTAGAGCAGTACGTC.

The V call is TRBV19, the J call TRBJ1-1; the match to TRBD1 covers 7 bases. V lost 6 bases and J lost 1; bases outside the gene matches: 5. Germline loops: CDR1 LNHDA, CDR2 SQIVND (reference sequence). CDR3 length: 14 residues. The CDR3 region is CASRAGQRNTEAFF. Here the CDR3 DNA reads TGTGCCAGTAGGGCGGGACAGCGGAACACTGAAGCTTTCTTT.

V usage is TRBV6-1 and J usage is TRBJ1-4; TRBD1 is a possible D gene (6 bases). The CDR3 has 13 amino acids. Trimming left V 7 bases short and J 8 bases short, with 14 bases between. The germline gives CDR1 MNHNS, CDR2 SASEGT. The CDR3, as DNA: TGTGCCAGCAAGGGGGTTGGTGAGGAAAAACTGTTTTTT. This gives the protein CASKGVGEEKLFF.

This clone appeared a few times. The CDR3 bases are TGTGCCAGCTCACCTCAGGGACAGCGGTCTTACGAGCAGTACTTC. Its protein is CASSPQGQRSYEQYF. The chain links TRBV18 to TRBJ2-7, with 7 positions matching TRBD1. There are 15 residues in the CDR3. Germline V gene data show CDR1 as KGHSH and CDR2 as LQKENI. V lost 3 bases, J lost 4 bases, and 9 bases stayed unmatched.

The rearrangement uses TRBV27 and TRBJ1-5, with D possibly TRBD1 on 5 matching bases. CDR3 length: 14 residues. CDR1 is MNHEY, CDR2 SMNVEV, per germline (reference sequence). V lost 3 bases to trimming and J lost 6 bases, with 12 bases between them. The CDR3 DNA follows: TGTGCCAGCAGTTTTATGGCAGGGAGTCAGCCCCAGCATTTT. It encodes CASSFMAGSQPQHF.

This clone was detected only once. The rearrangement uses TRBV6-1 and TRBJ2-4, with D possibly called TRBD1 or TRBD2 (5 bases each). Germline CDR1 reads MNHNS; CDR2 reads SASEGT. The CDR3 has 14 amino acids. Deletions cut 1 base from V and 8 bases from J, with 12 bases between. The CDR3: CASSEGGPLDIQYF. CDR3 coding DNA: TGTGCCAGCAGTGAAGGGGGACCTCTCGACATTCAGTACTTC.

A single count supports this clone. The chain is built from TRBV2 and TRBJ2-3; 10 bases agree with TRBD2. V was pared by 4 bases and J by 6 bases, with 10 bases of the junction left unmatched. Looked up from germline, CDR1 is SNHLY and CDR2 is FYNNEI. The CDR3 runs to 16 residues. Here the CDR3 DNA reads TGTGCCAGCAGTGGGGGGCTAGCGGGGGAGCTGGATACGCAGTATTTT. It yields the protein CASSGGLAGELDTQYF.

This clone has more than one count but fewer than ten. The V gene is TRBV19, the J gene TRBJ2-7; no firm D call. Looked up from germline, CDR1 is LNHDA and CDR2 is SQIVND (reference sequence). Trimming cost V 5 bases and J 3 bases, with 11 bases left between them. The CDR3 extends over 13 amino acids. The CDR3, as DNA: TGTGCCAGTAGTGAGTTCGGGTTCTACGAGCAGTACTTC. Translation gives CASSEFGFYEQYF.